What follows are 24 T cell receptor beta chains derived from one specimen sequenced in a study of T cell responses to AZD1222 COVID-19 vaccine. Only in-frame clones appear in the TCRdb table, and some are missing; sequencing was by immunoSEQ multiplex PCR. The sample records about 79,000 clones, around 89% being singletons. The specimen comprised peripheral blood, sampled 28 days after the second AZD1222 dose. Receptors originate from an adult who received the AZD1222 COVID-19 vaccine.

V gene TRBV24-1 combines with J gene TRBJ2-1, with 7 bases fitting TRBD2. V dropped 0 bases and J dropped 6; count of bases not matched to a gene: 7. Germline V gives CDR1 KGHDR, CDR2 SFDVKD. This CDR3 is 16 amino acids long. CDR3 nucleotide sequence: TGTGCCACCAGTGATTTGAGCGGGGCGGAAATCAATGAGCAGTTCTTC. Protein: CATSDLSGAEINEQFF.

This rearrangement joins TRBV5-5 to TRBJ2-2; D not certain. V dropped 4 bases and J dropped 1 base, with 11 bases sitting between them. This CDR3 contains 15 residues. In germline, CDR1 is SGHKS, CDR2 YYEKEE (reference sequence). This CDR3 reads CASSRTYQNTGELFF. The CDR3 nucleotides are TGTGCCAGCAGCCGTACATATCAGAACACCGGGGAGCTGTTTTTT.

The chain joins TRBV7-2 to TRBJ2-3; D may correspond to TRBD1 or TRBD2 (5 bases each). The germline V gene encodes CDR1 SGHTA and CDR2 FQGNSA. CDR3 length: 14 amino acids. Trimming took off 2 bases at V and 1 base at J, with 7 bases between the two ends. CDR3 amino acids: CASSLPGRTDTQYF. The CDR3 DNA sequence: TGTGCCAGCAGCTTACCGGGACGCACAGATACGCAGTATTTT. The whole variable domain, filled in from reference TRBV7-2 and TRBJ2-3, reads GAGVSQSPSNKVTEKGKDVELRCDPISGHTALYWYRQSLGQGLEFLIYFQGNSAPDKSGLPSDRFSAERTGGSVSTLTIQRTQQEDSAVYLCASSLPGRTDTQYFGPGTRLTVL.

This chain joins TRBV7-9 and TRBJ1-2; D not certain. Looked up from germline, CDR1 is SEHNR and CDR2 is FQNEAQ (reference sequence). The length of the CDR3 is 15 residues. V lost 7 bases and J 4 bases, leaving 19 bases between the germline ends. CDR3 region: CASTTTLGNLYGYTF. The CDR3 nucleotides are TGTGCCAGCACCACCACCCTGGGGAATCTCTATGGCTACACCTTC.

This sequence joins TRBV5-1 and TRBJ2-7; the match to TRBD1 covers 9 bases. Germline V gives CDR1 SGHRS, CDR2 YFSETQ. The CDR3 runs 15 residues. Trimming at V came to 3 bases and at J to 2 bases, leaving 6 bases not matched to a gene. In DNA form, the CDR3 reads TGCGCCAGCAGCTCTCCGGGACAGGGCCCCTACGAGCAGTACTTC. It specifies CASSSPGQGPYEQYF.

The genes are TRBV6-1 and TRBJ2-5; possible D gene TRBD1, 5 bases. Germline V gene data show CDR1 as MNHNS and CDR2 as SASEGT. The CDR3 is 15 residues long. The ends were cut back, 5 bases at V and 5 bases at J, with 18 bases in the middle. CDR3 protein: CASSTGQGSEETQYF. The CDR3 DNA follows: TGTGCCAGCAGTACCGGGCAGGGCTCTGAGGAGACCCAGTACTTC.

The chain links TRBV29-1 to TRBJ2-4; 10 nucleotides match TRBD1. The CDR3 is made up of 14 amino acids. Germline CDR1 reads SQVTM; CDR2 reads ANQGSEA. V was clipped by 5 bases and J by 6 bases; unmatched bases: 7. The CDR3 loop is CSVTGTGDPNIQYF. For the CDR3, the DNA is TGCAGCGTTACCGGGACAGGGGACCCAAACATTCAGTACTTC.

This rearrangement joins TRBV19 to TRBJ1-2, with 12 bases identical to TRBD1. Germline assignment: CDR1 LNHDA and CDR2 SQIVND (reference sequence). This CDR3 has 15 amino acids. The V and J ends lost 4 bases and 8 bases, in that order; junction bases with no gene match: 8. The CDR3 region is CASSRSGTGGLGYTF. The CDR3 region has the DNA TGTGCCAGTAGTAGATCCGGGACAGGGGGCTTAGGCTACACCTTC.

The rearrangement uses TRBV10-3 and TRBJ1-1; 8 bases map to TRBD1. Germline V gene lookup returns CDR1 ENHRY and CDR2 SYGVKD. The CDR3 extends over 11 amino acids. Germline trimming cut 6 bases from V and 11 bases from J; bases unmatched to any gene: 5. CDR3 DNA sequence: TGTGCCATCAGCGACAGGGGTGAGGCTTTCTTT. Residues: CAISDRGEAFF.

J is TRBJ2-3 and V is TRBV7-2; TRBD2 agrees at 11 bases. Germline V gene lookup returns CDR1 SGHTA and CDR2 FQGNSA. The CDR3 sequence is 16 residues long. Trimming took 3 bases from V and 4 from J; bases not matched to a gene: 6. The CDR3: CASSFLAGGRADTQYF. In nucleotides, the CDR3 is TGTGCCAGCAGCTTCTTAGCGGGGGGGAGGGCAGATACGCAGTATTTT.

This chain connects TRBV28 to TRBJ1-1; D is uncertain. The CDR3 has 13 amino acids. V was shortened by 6 bases and J by 5 bases, with 13 bases between the two germline ends. CDR1 MDHEN and CDR2 SYDVKM come from the germline V gene. CDR3 nucleotide sequence: TGTGCCAGCAGCACGAGTAGGTTTACTGAAGCTTTCTTT. Its protein product is CASSTSRFTEAFF.

The rearrangement uses TRBV11-2 and TRBJ2-5; unclear D gene. The CDR3 totals 14 residues. CDR1 SGHAT and CDR2 FQNNGV come from the germline V gene. The V and J ends lost 2 bases and 4 bases respectively, with 11 bases between them. The DNA of the CDR3 is TGTGCCAGCAGCTTATTTACAGCCCGAGAGACCCAGTACTTC. Translating gives CASSLFTARETQYF. The variable domain in full, with the rest retrieved from reference TRBV11-2 and TRBJ2-5, is EAGVAQSPRYKIIEKRQSVAFWCNPISGHATLYWYQQILGQGPKLLIQFQNNGVVDDSQLPKDRFSAERLKGVDSTLKIQPAKLEDSAVYLCASSLFTARETQYFGPGTRLLVL.

The rearrangement joins TRBV5-1 to TRBJ2-7; TRBD2 agrees at 7 bases. The CDR3 spans 14 residues. CDR1 is SGHRS and CDR2 is YFSETQ in the germline V gene. The V and J ends lost 4 bases and 4 bases, in that order; junction bases with no gene match: 8. This CDR3 reads CASSPSGIQYEQYF. The CDR3 coding sequence is TGCGCCAGCAGCCCGAGCGGGATCCAGTACGAGCAGTACTTC.

This clone was counted between two and nine times. The chain has TRBV7-8 and TRBJ2-6; D may be TRBD1 or TRBD2 (5 bases each). CDR1 is SGHVS and CDR2 is FQNEAQ in the germline V gene. The V and J ends lost 8 bases and 0 bases respectively, with 14 bases between them. CDR3 length equals 16 residues. The CDR3: CASQPGRISGANVLTF. In nucleotides, the CDR3 is TGTGCCAGCCAACCGGGACGGATCTCTGGGGCCAACGTCCTGACTTTC.

J is TRBJ2-2 and V is TRBV15; D might be TRBD1 (5 bases). Trimming removed 6 bases at V and 6 bases at J, with 8 bases between. Per germline, CDR1 LNHNV and CDR2 YYDKDF (reference sequence). The length of the CDR3 is 12 residues. Here the CDR3 reads CATSLGAGELFF. The DNA for the CDR3 is TGTGCCACCAGTCTAGGGGCCGGGGAGCTGTTTTTT. The variable domain in full, completed from reference TRBV15 and TRBJ2-2, reads DAMVIQNPRYQVTQFGKPVTLSCSQTLNHNVMYWYQQKSSQAPKLLFHYYDKDFNNEADTPDNFQSRRPNTSFCFLDIRSPGLGDTAMYLCATSLGAGELFFGEGSRLTVL.

The rearrangement links TRBV5-1 to TRBJ2-3; D unresolved. Trimming shortened V by 4 bases and J by 5 bases, and 17 bases separated the two germline ends. Germline assignment: CDR1 SGHRS and CDR2 YFSETQ. This CDR3 has 15 amino acids. The chain's CDR3 is CASSMRSETGDTQYF. The CDR3 bases are TGCGCCAGCAGCATGCGATCAGAAACGGGAGATACGCAGTATTTT.

This clone was seen only once. The chain couples TRBV14 to TRBJ1-4; D may be TRBD1 (6 bases). From germline, CDR1 is SGHDN and CDR2 FVKESK. The CDR3 contains 19 residues. Trimming left V 0 bases short and J 5 bases short, with 22 bases between. CDR3: CASSQDFGGYREENEKLFF. In DNA, the CDR3 is TGTGCCAGCAGCCAAGATTTTGGGGGATACAGGGAGGAAAATGAAAAACTGTTTTTT.

V gene TRBV28 combines with J gene TRBJ1-4; D is uncertain. In germline, CDR1 is MDHEN, CDR2 SYDVKM. The length of the CDR3 is 14 residues. Trimming shortened V by 6 bases and J by 7 bases, and 15 bases separated the two germline ends. CDR3 nucleotide sequence: TGTGCCAGCAGCATGGGAACGTTCGGTGAAAAACTGTTTTTT. Amino acids: CASSMGTFGEKLFF.

The genes are TRBV3-1 (or the pseudogene TRBV3-2) and TRBJ1-1, with no clear D. Looked up from germline, CDR1 is LGHDT and CDR2 is YNNKEL (reference sequence). Between the trimmed V and J ends, which lost 0 bases and 4 bases, there was a span of 6 bases. This CDR3 contains 13 residues. DNA of the CDR3: TGTGCCAGCAGCCAAGAGTCACGCACTGAAGCTTTCTTT. Amino acid sequence: CASSQESRTEAFF.

This chain connects TRBV7-9 to TRBJ1-4; possibly TRBD1 for D (5 bases). The CDR3 runs to 14 residues. CDR1 is SEHNR, CDR2 FQNEAQ, per germline (reference sequence). V was trimmed by 5 bases and J by 7 bases, leaving 14 bases between them. The CDR3 reads CASSPWGDGEKLFF. CDR3 bases: TGTGCCAGCAGCCCCTGGGGGGACGGTGAAAAACTGTTTTTT.

J is TRBJ2-5 and V is TRBV5-1; TRBD2 matches at 16 bases. The CDR3 consists of 18 residues. J gave up 5 bases and V 2 bases, and 9 bases lay outside the gene matches. Germline-derived CDR1 and CDR2 are SGHRS and YFSETQ. CDR3 nucleotide sequence: TGCGCCAGCAGCTTCGGGACTAGCGGGAGGGCCGGCGGGGAGACCCAGTACTTC. Translated: CASSFGTSGRAGGETQYF.

This clone has just one count. The chain links TRBV29-1 to TRBJ1-1, with TRBD1 matching over 7 bases. This CDR3 has 13 residues. The germline gives CDR1 SQVTM, CDR2 ANQGSEA. V trimming: 7 bases; J trimming: 0 bases; junction bases outside the gene matches: 5. The CDR3 DNA reads as TGCAGCGCCTGGACAGGAGTGAACACTGAAGCTTTCTTT. Residues: CSAWTGVNTEAFF.

The chain uses TRBV4-1 and TRBJ1-2, with D possibly matching TRBD1 (6 bases). The CDR3 has 13 amino acids. In germline, CDR1 is MGHRA, CDR2 YSYEKL. The V gene lost 4 bases and the J gene lost 6 bases, with 12 bases spanning the gap. The CDR3 region is CASSRGTRDGYTF. In DNA form, the CDR3 reads TGCGCCAGCAGCCGCGGGACAAGGGATGGCTACACCTTC.

V and J are TRBV18 and TRBJ1-2, with a possible D match to TRBD1 (6 bases). CDR1 and CDR2 from the germline V gene are KGHSH and LQKENI. The CDR3 consists of 13 residues. V shed 5 bases and J shed 4 bases, with 11 bases lying between them. CDR3 in DNA: TGTGCCAGCTCAGCTGACAGGACCTATGGCTACACCTTC. It translates to CASSADRTYGYTF.